This TCR beta chain is drawn from a study of blood T cells in healthy people across ages (dated by TCRdb to about 2015). Notes on the research overall: In model experiments, template switching captured roughly one uniquely barcoded TCR beta cDNA molecule for every two T cells. Using the same blood draw, the study looked at two additional independent replicas of 1 million unique cDNA reads for two donors, one aged 18 to 30 and the other aged 80 or older. Four age groups were formed from the donors: young (average about 15 years), middle-aged (more than 35), aged (roughly 59) and long-lived (roughly 81). Age-related changes in TCR beta repertoire diversity were measured in the study by deep sequencing normalized with unique cDNA molecular identifiers.

Overall results and qualifications from the work: Conclusive comparison of naive and antigen-experienced compartments was prevented by the profiling of bulk unsorted PBMCs. Observed TCR beta diversity correlated strongly with the percentage of naive T cells measured by flow cytometry. Observed TCR beta diversity per million T cells fell roughly linearly with age, and a significant reduction was already apparent by age approximately 41. The CMV infection status of donors was not known, potentially confounding age-related changes in expanded clonotypes. Estimates of total diversity based on one million sequenced T cells were regarded as lower bounds and as underestimates. The long-lived group showed more naive CD4+ T cells, fewer expanded clones and increased TCR diversity than the aged group, suggesting age selection.

Donors were around 37 systemically healthy Caucasian individuals from Russia aged roughly 6 to 90 years. Each donor gave roughly 9.5 milliliters of peripheral blood, collected into EDTA-treated Vacutainer tubes. Ficoll-Paque density-gradient centrifugation was used to isolate PBMCs, with at least 6.5 million per sample. Total RNA was extracted from PBMCs with Trizol reagent, with at least 5.5 micrograms obtained per sample. Naive CD45RAhigh/CD27high T cell percentages were measured by flow cytometry on a PBMC aliquot from every donor. In its sample, this clonotype was seen a few times. The antigen this receptor binds is unknown. Base qualities are not recorded, but no much larger clone differs from it by a single base. Receptor libraries were prepared by 5' RACE. Sequencer: Illumina HiSeq 2500. A second PCR of about 7 to 12 cycles was run with a J-beta primer mix and a sample-barcoded 5' primer. A unique molecular identifier was introduced onto each TCR beta cDNA molecule by a template-switch 5' adaptor carrying 12 random nucleotides. At least 2.5 million CDR3-containing paired-end reads were obtained from each sample. First-strand cDNA synthesis was performed from all RNA using the Mint cDNA synthesis kit, with priming by a TRBC-specific oligonucleotide. All cDNA was treated with uracil-DNA glycosylase and then went through a first 18-cycle PCR with the universal primers M1SS and BC2_uni_R. Concerning the study's data processing: For normalization, 1 million high-quality reads, each with a distinct molecular identifier, were randomly selected from each sample. Reads sharing molecular identifiers were discarded rather than binned into consensus sequences. CDR3 identification, clonotype clustering and error correction used MiTCR with a Q25 quality threshold and the strictest error-elimination algorithm. A nonparametric unseen species model with Euler transformation was used to estimate lower-bound total TCR beta diversity. Clones were called with MiXCR by TCRdb after fastp trimmed the public reads at Q25, and only in-frame beta chains were retained. Rows matching on CDR3 protein sequence are summarized as one entry with the most common DNA and genes. Here the V and J calls rest on TCRdb's processing, not on the authors' analysis. For this sample the table gives approximately 800,000 distinct CDR3 sequences, of which around 25% were detected only once. The ten largest make up under 4.5% of the sample.

Its CDR3 holds 14 amino acids, cysteine through phenylalanine. This entry keeps only the CDR3 DNA: 42 bases, framed from base 1. CDR1 MGHDK and CDR2 SYGVNS are derived from the germline V gene. V is shortened by 5 bases, J by 2 bases, and the region joining them spans 10 bases. These data also formed part of another study, on T cells of mothers and their children. As the second paper documents: Donors were nine systemically healthy Caucasian individuals: three mothers and their six children. cDNA synthesis used all of the extracted RNA, with around 1.4 ug of RNA in each 15 ul reaction. In the second PCR, sample barcodes and 2-4 random nucleotides were introduced via the M1S primer. More than 9 million TCR beta CDR3 reads were obtained from each mother, and about 3 million reads were obtained from each child. Thymic selection shapes the output of TCR recombination in a similar way in related and unrelated pairs, and inherited differences have a minor effect. Normalized repertoire overlap in related mother-child pairs was always slightly higher than in unrelated mother-child pairs, but the difference was never significant. No persistent microchimeric T cell clones were found, with a detection sensitivity of approximately 110 clones per million clonotypes. The study used deep NGS to compare TCR beta repertoires of mothers and children, seeking features distinguishing related mother-child pairs from unrelated individuals. Mothers averaged roughly 36 +/- 4 years of age and children averaged about 10 +/- 4 years. After adapter ligation with NEBNext reagents, the libraries were sequenced on Illumina HiSeq 2000 with 100+100 nt paired-end reads. To prevent cross-contamination, the mother and child libraries were prepared a month apart and were sequenced in separate runs. For each donor, somewhere between roughly 450,000 and 2,100,000 distinct TCR beta clonotypes were identified. Naive TCR beta clonotypes were estimated from low-frequency clonotypes matched to each donor's FACS-determined naive share, without sorting.

The chain employs TRBV25-1 and TRBJ2-1, with the D call perhaps TRBD1 or TRBD2, each one matching 5 bases. The clonotype originates from a boy younger than 18 in good health. Input material: blood. The CDR3 is CASSSQGPYNEQFF. The nucleotide sequence is given as TGTGCCAGCAGTTCTCAGGGACCCTACAATGAGCAGTTCTTC.